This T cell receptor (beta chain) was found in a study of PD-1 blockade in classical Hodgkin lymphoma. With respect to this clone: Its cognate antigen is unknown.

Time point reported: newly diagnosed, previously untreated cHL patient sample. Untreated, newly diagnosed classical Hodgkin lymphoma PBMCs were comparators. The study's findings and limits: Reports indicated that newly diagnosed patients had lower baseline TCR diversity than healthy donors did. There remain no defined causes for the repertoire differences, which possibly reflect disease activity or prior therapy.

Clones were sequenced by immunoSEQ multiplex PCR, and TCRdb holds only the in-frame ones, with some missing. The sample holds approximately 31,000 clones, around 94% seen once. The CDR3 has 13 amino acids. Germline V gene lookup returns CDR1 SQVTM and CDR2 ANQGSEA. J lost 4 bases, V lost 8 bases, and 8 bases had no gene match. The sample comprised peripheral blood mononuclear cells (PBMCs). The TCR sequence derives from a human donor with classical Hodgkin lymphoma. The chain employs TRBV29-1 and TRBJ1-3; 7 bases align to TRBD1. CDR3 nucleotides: TGCAGCCCTCAAGGGACAGCCGGAAACACCATATATTTT. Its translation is CSPQGTAGNTIYF.